This TCR beta chain was sequenced in a study of blood T cell repertoires in COVID-19. Here immunoSEQ multiplex PCR was the method, and the copy in TCRdb shows in-frame clones only, minus some. The sample has about 44,000 clones; 80% to 90% are singletons. The CDR3 extends over 16 amino acids. Germline CDR1 LGHDT, CDR2 YNNKEL (reference sequence). Trimming shortened V by 0 bases and J by 10 bases, and 16 bases separated the two germline ends. The chain has TRBV3-1 (or the pseudogene TRBV3-2) and TRBJ1-6; a weak D match, TRBD1 (5 bases). This TCR was recovered from a woman aged 40 to 50 with acute or convalescent COVID-19. Material: peripheral blood. The DNA for the CDR3 is TGTGCCAGCAGCCAAGAGGGGCAGGGAATTTACTCACCCCTCCACTTT. Its translation is CASSQEGQGIYSPLHF.